This TCR beta chain came from a study of blood T cell repertoires in COVID-19. Clones were read by immunoSEQ multiplex PCR, and TCRdb kept only the in-frame ones, dropping some. The data show about 150,000 clones, around 89% seen once. CDR1 and CDR2 from the germline V gene are GTSNPN and SVGIG (reference sequence). J lost 5 bases, V lost 5 bases, and 7 bases had no gene match. This CDR3 region has 14 residues. The J gene is TRBJ2-1, the V gene TRBV30; TRBD1 agrees at 9 bases. The source of this sequence is a woman between 40 and 50 years old with acute or convalescent COVID-19. Sequenced sample: peripheral blood. The CDR3 DNA reads TGTGCCTGGGGGACAGGGCAACGGGACAATGAGCAGTTCTTC. Translation: CAWGTGQRDNEQFF. Based on the CDR3 plus reference TRBV30 and TRBJ2-1, the full variable domain is SQTIHQWPATLVQPVGSPLSLECTVEGTSNPNLYWYRQAAGRGLQLLFYSVGIGQISSEVPQNLSASRPQDRQFILSSKKLLLSDSGFYLCAWGTGQRDNEQFFGPGTRLTVL.